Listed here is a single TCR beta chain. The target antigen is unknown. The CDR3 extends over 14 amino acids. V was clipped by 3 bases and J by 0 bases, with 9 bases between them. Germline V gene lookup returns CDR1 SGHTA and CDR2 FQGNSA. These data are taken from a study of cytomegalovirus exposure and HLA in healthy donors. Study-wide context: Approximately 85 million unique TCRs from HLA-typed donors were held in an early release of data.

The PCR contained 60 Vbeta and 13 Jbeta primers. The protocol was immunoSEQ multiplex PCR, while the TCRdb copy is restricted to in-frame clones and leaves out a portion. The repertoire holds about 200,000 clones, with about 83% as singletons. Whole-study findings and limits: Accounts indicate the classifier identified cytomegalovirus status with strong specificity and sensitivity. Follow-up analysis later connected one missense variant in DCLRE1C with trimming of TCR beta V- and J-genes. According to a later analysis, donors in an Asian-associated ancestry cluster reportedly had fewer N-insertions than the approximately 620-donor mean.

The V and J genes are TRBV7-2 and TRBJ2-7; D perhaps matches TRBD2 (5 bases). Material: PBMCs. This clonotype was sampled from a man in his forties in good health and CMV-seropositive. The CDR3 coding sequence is TGTGCCAGCAGCTTGTCCGGGATCTCCTACGAGCAGTACTTC. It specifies CASSLSGISYEQYF.